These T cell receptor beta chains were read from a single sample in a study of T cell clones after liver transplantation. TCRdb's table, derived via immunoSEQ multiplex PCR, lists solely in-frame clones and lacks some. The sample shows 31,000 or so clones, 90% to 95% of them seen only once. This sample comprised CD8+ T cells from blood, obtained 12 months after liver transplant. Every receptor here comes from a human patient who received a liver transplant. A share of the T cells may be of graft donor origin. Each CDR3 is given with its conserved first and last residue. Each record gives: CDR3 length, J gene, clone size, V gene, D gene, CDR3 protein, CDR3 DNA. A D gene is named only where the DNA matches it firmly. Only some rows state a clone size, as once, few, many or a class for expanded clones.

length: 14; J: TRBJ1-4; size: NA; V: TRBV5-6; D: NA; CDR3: CASSPGVGVEKLFF; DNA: TGTGCCAGCAGCCCCGGTGTGGGGGTGGAAAAACTGTTTTTT
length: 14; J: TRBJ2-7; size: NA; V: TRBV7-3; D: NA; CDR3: CASSLIFLGREQYF; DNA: TGTGCCAGCAGCTTAATTTTCCTGGGTCGCGAGCAGTACTTC
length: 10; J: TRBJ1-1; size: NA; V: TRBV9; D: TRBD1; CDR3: CASKDRVAFF; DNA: TGTGCCAGCAAGGACAGGGTAGCTTTCTTT
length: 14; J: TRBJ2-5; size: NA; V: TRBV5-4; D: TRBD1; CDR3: CASSSGTGGETQYF; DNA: TGTGCCAGCAGCTCCGGGACAGGGGGTGAGACCCAGTACTTC
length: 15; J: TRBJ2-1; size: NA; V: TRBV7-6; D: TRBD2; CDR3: CASSPGGRLYNEQFF; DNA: TGTGCCAGCAGCCCCGGCGGGAGACTCTACAATGAGCAGTTCTTC
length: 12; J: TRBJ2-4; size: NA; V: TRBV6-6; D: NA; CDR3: CASTQDRNIQYF; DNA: TGTGCCAGCACCCAAGACAGGAACATTCAGTACTTC
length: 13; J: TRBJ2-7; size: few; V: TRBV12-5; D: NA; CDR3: CASGPSSAYEQYF; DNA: TGTGCTAGTGGCCCCTCGTCAGCCTACGAGCAGTACTTC
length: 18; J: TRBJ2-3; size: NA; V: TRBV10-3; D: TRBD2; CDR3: CAISGALAGGSSTDTQYF; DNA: TGTGCCATCAGTGGTGCACTAGCGGGAGGATCTAGCACAGATACGCAGTATTTT
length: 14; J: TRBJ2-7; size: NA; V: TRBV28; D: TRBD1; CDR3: CASRAGTGIYEQYF; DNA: TGTGCCAGCAGGGCCGGGACAGGCATATACGAGCAGTACTTC
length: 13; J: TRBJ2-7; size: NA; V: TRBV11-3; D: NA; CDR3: CASSLGNSYEQYF; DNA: TGTGCCAGCAGCTTAGGAAACTCCTACGAGCAGTACTTC
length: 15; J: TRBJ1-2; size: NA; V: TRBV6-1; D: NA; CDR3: CASSEGAGPNYGYTF; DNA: TGTGCCAGCAGTGAAGGGGCAGGGCCTAACTATGGCTACACCTTC
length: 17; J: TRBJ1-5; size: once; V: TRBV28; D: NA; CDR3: CASSETGTRNGNQPQHF; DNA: TGTGCCAGCAGCGAAACCGGGACACGAAATGGGAATCAGCCCCAGCATTTT
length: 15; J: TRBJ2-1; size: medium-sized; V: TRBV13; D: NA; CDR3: CASSSRDGGEIEQFF; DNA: TGTGCCAGCAGCAGCCGGGACGGAGGGGAAATTGAGCAGTTCTTC
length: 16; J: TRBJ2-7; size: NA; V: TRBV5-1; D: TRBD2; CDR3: CASSSVAGGVGYEQYF; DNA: TGCGCCAGCAGCAGCGTAGCGGGAGGAGTTGGCTACGAGCAGTACTTC
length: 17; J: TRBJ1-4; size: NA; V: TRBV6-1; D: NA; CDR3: CASSEARGGPGNEKLFF; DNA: TGTGCCAGCAGTGAAGCTCGCGGGGGGCCCGGGAATGAAAAACTGTTTTTT
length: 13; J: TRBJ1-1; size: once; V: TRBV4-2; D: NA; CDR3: CASSQVLETEAFF; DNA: TGTGCCAGCAGCCAAGTTTTGGAGACTGAAGCTTTCTTT
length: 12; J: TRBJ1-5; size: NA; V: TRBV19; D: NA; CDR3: CASSVGNQPQHF; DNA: TGTGCCAGTAGTGTCGGTAATCAGCCCCAGCATTTT
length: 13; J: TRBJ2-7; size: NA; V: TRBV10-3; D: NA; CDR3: CAISEGDLVEQYF; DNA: TGTGCCATCAGTGAGGGCGATTTGGTCGAGCAGTACTTC
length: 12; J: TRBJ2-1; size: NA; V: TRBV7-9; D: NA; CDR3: CASSQSPSEQFF; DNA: TGTGCCAGCAGCCAGAGCCCTAGTGAGCAGTTCTTC
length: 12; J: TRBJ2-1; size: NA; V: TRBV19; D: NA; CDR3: CASSLVYNEQFF; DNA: TGTGCCAGTAGCCTCGTATACAATGAGCAGTTCTTC
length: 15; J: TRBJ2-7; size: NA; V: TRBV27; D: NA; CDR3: CASSSPGRNSYEQYF; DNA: TGTGCCAGCAGTTCACCCGGACGTAACTCCTACGAGCAGTACTTC
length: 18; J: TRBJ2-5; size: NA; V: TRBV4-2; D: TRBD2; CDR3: CASSQDAQASGRQETQYF; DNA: TGTGCCAGCAGCCAAGATGCCCAGGCTAGCGGTAGGCAAGAGACCCAGTACTTC
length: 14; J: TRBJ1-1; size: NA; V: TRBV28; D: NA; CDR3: CASSFGEGDTEAFF; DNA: TGTGCCAGCAGTTTTGGGGAGGGGGACACTGAAGCTTTCTTT
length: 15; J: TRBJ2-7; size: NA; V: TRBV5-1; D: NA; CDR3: CASSLGGSPTYEQYF; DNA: TGCGCCAGCAGCTTGGGTGGGAGCCCTACCTACGAGCAGTACTTC
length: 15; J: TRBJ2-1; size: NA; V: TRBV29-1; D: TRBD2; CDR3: CSVEGLAGGYNEQFF; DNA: TGCAGCGTTGAAGGGTTAGCGGGAGGGTACAATGAGCAGTTCTTC
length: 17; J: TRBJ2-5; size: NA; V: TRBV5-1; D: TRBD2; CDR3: CASSLTSGRDFFETQYF; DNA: TGCGCCAGCAGCTTGACTAGCGGAAGAGACTTTTTTGAGACCCAGTACTTC
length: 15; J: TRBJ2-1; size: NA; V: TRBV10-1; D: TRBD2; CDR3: CASRSTSGRNNEQFF; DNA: TGCGCCAGCAGATCGACTAGCGGGAGGAACAATGAGCAGTTCTTC
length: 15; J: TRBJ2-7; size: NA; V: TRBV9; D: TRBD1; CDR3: CASSAGQGGTYEQYF; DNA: TGTGCCAGCAGCGCCGGACAGGGGGGTACCTACGAGCAGTACTTC
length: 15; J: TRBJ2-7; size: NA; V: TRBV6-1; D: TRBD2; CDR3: CASSGLAFYPYEQYF; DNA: TGTGCCAGCAGTGGACTAGCTTTTTATCCCTACGAGCAGTACTTC
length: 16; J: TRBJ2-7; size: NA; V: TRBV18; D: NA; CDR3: CASFALTGIRRYEQYF; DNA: TGTGCCAGCTTTGCCCTAACAGGGATAAGGAGGTACGAGCAGTACTTC
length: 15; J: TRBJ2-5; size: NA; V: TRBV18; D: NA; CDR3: CASSPPFEGSETQYF; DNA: TGTGCCAGCTCACCACCTTTCGAGGGTAGCGAGACCCAGTACTTC